Included here is one T cell receptor beta chain sequence, with context. Produced via immunoSEQ multiplex PCR; TCRdb's table is partial and in-frame only. The sample shows about 68,000 clones, roughly 81% of them seen only once. Trimming took 4 bases from V and 0 from J; bases not matched to a gene: 8. Germline V gene lookup returns CDR1 SGHAT and CDR2 FQDESV (reference sequence). This CDR3 has 16 amino acids. The sample is drawn from a study of neoadjuvant anti-PD-1 for oral cavity cancer. The sample's time point: after neoadjuvant nivolumab, at surgical resection. This sequence joins TRBV11-1 and TRBJ1-1; TRBD1 aligns across 7 bases. The clonotype comes from a person aged 35-79 years with oral cavity squamous cell carcinoma. The sequences come from PBMCs, collected after nivolumab (anti-PD-1) treatment. The CDR3 DNA is TGTGCCAGCAGCTCCCCGACAGGGTTAGTGAACACTGAAGCTTTCTTT. As protein: CASSSPTGLVNTEAFF.